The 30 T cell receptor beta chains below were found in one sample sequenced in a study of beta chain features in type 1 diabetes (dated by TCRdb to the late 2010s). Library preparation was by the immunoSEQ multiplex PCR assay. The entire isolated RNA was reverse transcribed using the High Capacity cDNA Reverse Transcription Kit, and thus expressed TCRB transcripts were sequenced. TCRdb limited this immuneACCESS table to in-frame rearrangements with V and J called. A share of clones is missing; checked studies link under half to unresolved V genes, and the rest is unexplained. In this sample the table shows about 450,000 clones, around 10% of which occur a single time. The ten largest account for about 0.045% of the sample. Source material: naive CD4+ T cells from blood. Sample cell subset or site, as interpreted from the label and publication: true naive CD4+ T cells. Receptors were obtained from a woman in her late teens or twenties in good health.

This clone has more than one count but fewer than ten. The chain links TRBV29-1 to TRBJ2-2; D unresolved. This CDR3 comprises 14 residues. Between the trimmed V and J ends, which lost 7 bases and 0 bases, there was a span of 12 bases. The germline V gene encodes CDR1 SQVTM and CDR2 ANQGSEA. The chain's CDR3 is CSALIDTNTGELFF. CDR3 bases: TGCAGCGCGCTTATAGACACGAACACCGGGGAGCTGTTTTTT.

CDR3 bases: TGTGCCAGCAGCTTAGCGGCTGGACAGCTCGGAACCTACGAGCAGTACTTC. As protein: CASSLAAGQLGTYEQYF. V gene TRBV7-2 combines with J gene TRBJ2-7; possibly TRBD1 for D (6 bases). CDR1 and CDR2 from the germline V gene are SGHTA and FQGNSA. This CDR3 is 17 amino acids long. The ends were cut back, 0 bases at V and 2 bases at J, with 17 bases in the middle.

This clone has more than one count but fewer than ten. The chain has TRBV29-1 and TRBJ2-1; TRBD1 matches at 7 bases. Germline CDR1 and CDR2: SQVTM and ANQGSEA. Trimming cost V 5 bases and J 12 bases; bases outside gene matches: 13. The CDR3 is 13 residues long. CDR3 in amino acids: CSVKGQLQLGQFF. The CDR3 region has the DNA TGCAGCGTTAAGGGACAGCTTCAACTGGGGCAGTTCTTC.

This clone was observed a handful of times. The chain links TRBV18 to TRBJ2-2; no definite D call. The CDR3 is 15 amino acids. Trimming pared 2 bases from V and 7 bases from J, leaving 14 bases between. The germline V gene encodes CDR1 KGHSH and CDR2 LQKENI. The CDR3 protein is CASSPNTELGGELFF. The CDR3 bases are TGTGCCAGCTCACCAAATACCGAGCTCGGCGGGGAGCTGTTTTTT.

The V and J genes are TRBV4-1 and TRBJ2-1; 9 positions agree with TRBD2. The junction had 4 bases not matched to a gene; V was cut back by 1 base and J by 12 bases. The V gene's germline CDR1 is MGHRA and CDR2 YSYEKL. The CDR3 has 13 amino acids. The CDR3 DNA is TGCGCCAGCAGCCAAGCAGGAGCGGGGGGGCAGTTCTTC. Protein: CASSQAGAGGQFF.

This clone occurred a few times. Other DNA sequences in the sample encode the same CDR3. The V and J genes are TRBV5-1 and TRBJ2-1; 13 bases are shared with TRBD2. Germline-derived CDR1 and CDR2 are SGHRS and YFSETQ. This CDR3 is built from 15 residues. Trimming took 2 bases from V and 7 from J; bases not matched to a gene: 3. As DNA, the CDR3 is TGCGCCAGCAGCTTAGGACTAGCGGGAGTGAATGAGCAGTTCTTC. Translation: CASSLGLAGVNEQFF.

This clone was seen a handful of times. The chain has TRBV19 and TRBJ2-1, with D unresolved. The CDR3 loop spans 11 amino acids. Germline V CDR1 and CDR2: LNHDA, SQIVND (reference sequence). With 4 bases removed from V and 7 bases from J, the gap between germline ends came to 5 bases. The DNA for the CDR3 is TGTGCCAGTAGTACTAGAAATGAGCAGTTCTTC. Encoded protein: CASSTRNEQFF.

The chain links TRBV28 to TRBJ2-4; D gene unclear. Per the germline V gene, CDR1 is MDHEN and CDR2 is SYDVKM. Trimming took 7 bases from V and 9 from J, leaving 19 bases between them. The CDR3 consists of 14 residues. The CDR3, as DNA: TGTGCCAGCACCGTAGGAAGGAAAAACAGCATTCAGTACTTC. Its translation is CASTVGRKNSIQYF.

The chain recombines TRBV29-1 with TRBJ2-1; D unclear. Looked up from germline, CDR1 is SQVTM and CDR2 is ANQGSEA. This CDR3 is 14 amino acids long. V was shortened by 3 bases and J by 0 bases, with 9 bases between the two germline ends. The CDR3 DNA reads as TGCAGCGTTGAGGTGTCCAGCTCCTACAATGAGCAGTTCTTC. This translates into CSVEVSSSYNEQFF.

Here the CDR3 reads CASSVQGVADTQYF. Here the CDR3 DNA reads TGTGCCAGCAGCGTCCAGGGGGTAGCAGATACGCAGTATTTT. V gene TRBV9 combines with J gene TRBJ2-3; 7 bases are a match to TRBD1. The CDR3 is made up of 14 amino acids. The V segment lost 2 bases and the J segment 4 bases; nucleotides outside the gene matches: 4. Germline values: CDR1 SGDLS, CDR2 YYNGEE.

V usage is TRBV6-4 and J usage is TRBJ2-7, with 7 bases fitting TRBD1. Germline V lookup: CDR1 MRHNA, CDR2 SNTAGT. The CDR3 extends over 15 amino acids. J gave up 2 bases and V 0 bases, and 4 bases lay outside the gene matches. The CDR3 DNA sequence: TGTGCCAGCAGTGACTCGAGACAGGGTACCTACGAGCAGTACGTC. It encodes CASSDSRQGTYEQYV.

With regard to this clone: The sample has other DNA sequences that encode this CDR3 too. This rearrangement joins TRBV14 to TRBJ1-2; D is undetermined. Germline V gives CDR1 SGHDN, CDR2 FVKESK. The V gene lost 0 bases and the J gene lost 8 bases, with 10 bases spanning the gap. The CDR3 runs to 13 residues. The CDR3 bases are TGTGCCAGCAGCCAAGATGGGGTACGGGGCTACACCTTC. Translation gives CASSQDGVRGYTF.

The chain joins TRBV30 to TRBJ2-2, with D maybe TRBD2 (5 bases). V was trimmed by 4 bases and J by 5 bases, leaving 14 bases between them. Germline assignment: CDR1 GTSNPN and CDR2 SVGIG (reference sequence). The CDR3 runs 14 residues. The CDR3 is CAWITPPGTGELFF. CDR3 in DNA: TGTGCCTGGATCACACCCCCGGGGACCGGGGAGCTGTTTTTT.

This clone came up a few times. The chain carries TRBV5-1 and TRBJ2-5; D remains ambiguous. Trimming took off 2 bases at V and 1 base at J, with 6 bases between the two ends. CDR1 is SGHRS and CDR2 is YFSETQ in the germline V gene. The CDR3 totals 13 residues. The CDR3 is CASSLTFQETQYF. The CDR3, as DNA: TGCGCCAGCAGCTTAACGTTCCAAGAGACCCAGTACTTC.

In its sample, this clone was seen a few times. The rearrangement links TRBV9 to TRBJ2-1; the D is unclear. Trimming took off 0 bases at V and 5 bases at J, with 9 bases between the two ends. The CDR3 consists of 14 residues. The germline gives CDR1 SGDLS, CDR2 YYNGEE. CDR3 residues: CASSVGRGNNEQFF. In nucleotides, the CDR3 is TGTGCCAGCAGCGTAGGGCGCGGTAACAATGAGCAGTTCTTC.

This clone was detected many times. For the CDR3, the DNA is TGTGCCAGCAGCTTCGGCTTTAGCGATTCCTACGAGCAGTACTTC. This translates into CASSFGFSDSYEQYF. The chain combines TRBV13 with TRBJ2-7, with TRBD2 as a possible D gene (5 bases). In germline, CDR1 is PRHDT, CDR2 FYEKMQ (reference sequence). The V and J ends lost 3 bases and 1 base respectively, with 13 bases between them. The CDR3 extends over 15 amino acids.

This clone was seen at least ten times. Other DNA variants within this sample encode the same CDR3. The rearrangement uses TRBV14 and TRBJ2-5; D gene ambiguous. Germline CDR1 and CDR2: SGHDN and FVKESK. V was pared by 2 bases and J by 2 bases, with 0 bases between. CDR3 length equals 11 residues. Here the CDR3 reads CASSQQETQYF. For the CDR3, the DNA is TGTGCCAGCAGCCAACAAGAGACCCAGTACTTC.

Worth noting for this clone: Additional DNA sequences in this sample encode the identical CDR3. CDR3 bases: TGTGCCAGTAGTATGGGGGAGACCCAGTACTTC. Encoded protein: CASSMGETQYF. The chain recombines TRBV19 with TRBJ2-5; no clear D gene. Between the trimmed V and J ends, which lost 3 bases and 5 bases, there was a span of 4 bases. The CDR3 is 11 amino acids. Germline V gene lookup returns CDR1 LNHDA and CDR2 SQIVND (reference sequence). Variable domain in full (rest from reference TRBV19 and TRBJ2-5): DGGITQSPKYLFRKEGQNVTLSCEQNLNHDAMYWYRQDPGQGLRLIYYSQIVNDFQKGDIAEGYSVSREKKESFPLTVTSAQKNPTAFYLCASSMGETQYFGPGTRLLVL.

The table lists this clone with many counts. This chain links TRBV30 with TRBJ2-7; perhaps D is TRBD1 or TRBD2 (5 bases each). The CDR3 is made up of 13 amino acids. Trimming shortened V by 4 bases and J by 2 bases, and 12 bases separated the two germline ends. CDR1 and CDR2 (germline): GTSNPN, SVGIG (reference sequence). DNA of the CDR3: TGTGCCTGGATGCGACCGGGACCCTACGAGCAGTACTTC. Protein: CAWMRPGPYEQYF.

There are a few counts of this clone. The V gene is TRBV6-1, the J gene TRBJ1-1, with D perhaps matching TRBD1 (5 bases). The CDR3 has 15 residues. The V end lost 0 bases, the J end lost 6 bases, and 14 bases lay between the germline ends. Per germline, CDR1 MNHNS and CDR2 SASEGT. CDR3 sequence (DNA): TGTGCCAGCAGTGAAGCGCTCGTGGGGCGCCCTGAAGCTTTCTTT. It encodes CASSEALVGRPEAFF.

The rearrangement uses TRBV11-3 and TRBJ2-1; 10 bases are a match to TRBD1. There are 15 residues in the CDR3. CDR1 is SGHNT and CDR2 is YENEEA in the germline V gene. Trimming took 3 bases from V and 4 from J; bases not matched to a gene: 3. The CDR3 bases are TGTGCCAGCAGCTTTGGGACAGGGGTATACAATGAGCAGTTCTTC. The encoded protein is CASSFGTGVYNEQFF.

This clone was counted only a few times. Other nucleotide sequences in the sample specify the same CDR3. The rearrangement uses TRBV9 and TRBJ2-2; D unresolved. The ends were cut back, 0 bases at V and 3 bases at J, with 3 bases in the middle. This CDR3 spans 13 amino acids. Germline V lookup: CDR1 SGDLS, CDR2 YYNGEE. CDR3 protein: CASSVAYTGELFF. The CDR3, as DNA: TGTGCCAGCAGCGTAGCGTACACCGGGGAGCTGTTTTTT.

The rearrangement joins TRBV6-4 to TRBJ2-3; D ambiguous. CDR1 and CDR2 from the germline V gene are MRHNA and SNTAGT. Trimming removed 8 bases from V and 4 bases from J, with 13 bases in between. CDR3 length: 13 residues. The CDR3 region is CASAAMHPDTQYF. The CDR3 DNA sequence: TGTGCCAGCGCGGCCATGCACCCAGATACGCAGTATTTT.

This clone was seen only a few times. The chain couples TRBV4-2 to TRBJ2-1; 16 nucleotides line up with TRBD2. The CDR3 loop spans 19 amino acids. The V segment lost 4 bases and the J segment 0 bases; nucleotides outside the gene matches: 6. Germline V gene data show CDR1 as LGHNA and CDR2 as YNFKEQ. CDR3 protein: CASSPGGTSGRASYNEQFF. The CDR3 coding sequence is TGTGCCAGCAGCCCAGGCGGGACTAGCGGGAGGGCCTCCTACAATGAGCAGTTCTTC.

The chain's CDR3 is CASGLVPNPGPDRVNEQFF. The CDR3 nucleotides read TGTGCTAGTGGTTTGGTACCCAACCCCGGGCCCGATAGAGTCAATGAGCAGTTCTTC. V and J are TRBV12-5 and TRBJ2-1; D gene unclear. V lost 0 bases, J lost 6 bases, and 24 bases lay in between. CDR1 and CDR2 from the germline V gene are LGHNT and FRNRAP. CDR3 length: 19 amino acids.

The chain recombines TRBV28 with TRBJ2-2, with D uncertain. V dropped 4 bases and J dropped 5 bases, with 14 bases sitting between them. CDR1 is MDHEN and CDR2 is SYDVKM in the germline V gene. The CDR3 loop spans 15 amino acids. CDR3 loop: CASSSLVRRTGELFF. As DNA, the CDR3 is TGTGCCAGCAGTTCCCTAGTTCGGAGAACCGGGGAGCTGTTTTTT.

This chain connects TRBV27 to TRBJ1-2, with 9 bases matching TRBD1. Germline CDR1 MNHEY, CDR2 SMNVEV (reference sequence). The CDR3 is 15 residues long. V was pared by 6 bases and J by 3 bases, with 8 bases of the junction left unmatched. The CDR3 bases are TGTGCCAGCAGCCCGGAGGGACAGGGAGACTATGGCTACACCTTC. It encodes CASSPEGQGDYGYTF.

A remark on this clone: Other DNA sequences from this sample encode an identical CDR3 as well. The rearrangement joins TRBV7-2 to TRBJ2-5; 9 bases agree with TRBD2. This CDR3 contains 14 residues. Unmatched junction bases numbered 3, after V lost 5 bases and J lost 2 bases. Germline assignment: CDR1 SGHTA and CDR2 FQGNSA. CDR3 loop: CASSPSGVQETQYF. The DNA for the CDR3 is TGTGCCAGCAGCCCTAGCGGGGTTCAAGAGACCCAGTACTTC.

In nucleotides, the CDR3 is TGTGCCAGCAGCTTAGAGGTCGGCTACGAGCAGTACGTC. Encoded protein: CASSLEVGYEQYV. The chain links TRBV7-8 to TRBJ2-7; the D is unclear. V gave up 1 base and J gave up 3 bases, with 7 bases separating them. CDR1 is SGHVS and CDR2 is FQNEAQ in the germline V gene. The CDR3 spans 13 residues.

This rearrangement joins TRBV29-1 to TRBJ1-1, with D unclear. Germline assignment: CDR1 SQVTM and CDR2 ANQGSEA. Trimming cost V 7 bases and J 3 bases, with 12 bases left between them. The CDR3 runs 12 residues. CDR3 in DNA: TGCAGCGCCGACCGACGGCACACTGAAGCTTTCTTT. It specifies CSADRRHTEAFF.